The entry below gives a single T cell receptor (beta chain) sequence along with its context. Its antigen is undetermined. The data are from a study of cytomegalovirus exposure and HLA in healthy donors. Study-wide results and caveats: Later analysis suggested most CMV-associated TCR beta chains were HLA-restricted. Links to common viral pathogens appeared, in a later analysis, for several of the most significant clusters. Within an earlier analysis, most TCR beta V segments proved productive either about 90% or about 30% of the time.

Trimming left V 6 bases short and J 9 bases short, with 16 bases between. The V gene's germline CDR1 is SGHRS and CDR2 YFSETQ. The CDR3 is 13 residues long. The PCR made use of 60 Vbeta and 13 Jbeta primers. Under the authors' procedure: In a later analysis, of 84 million or so unique beta chains, around 11 million appeared in at least two donors. Data came from immunoSEQ multiplex PCR; TCRdb stores just in-frame clones and leaves some out. The V and J calls and clone size are taken from that table; D and trimming were inferred from the DNA. The sample records 150,000 to 200,000 clones, 76% being singletons.

The chain joins TRBV5-1 to TRBJ2-1, with TRBD2 as a possible D gene (5 bases). The sequence was obtained from a male donor in good health and CMV-seronegative. Material: PBMCs. The CDR3 here is CASNKDSPGEQFF. The CDR3 DNA follows: TGCGCCAGCAATAAGGACTCCCCGGGTGAGCAGTTCTTC.